The entry below describes one TCR beta chain. Authors' processing steps: Amplified reference gene primers provided the basis for estimating nucleated cell counts. The data were produced by immunoSEQ multiplex PCR, yet TCRdb's version contains in-frame clones alone and is incomplete. V and J calls and clone size come straight from that table; D and trimming were deduced from the DNA. The repertoire holds 110,000 or so clones, with 70% to 90% as singletons. The data originate from a study of blood T cell repertoires in COVID-19. Study-level background: Sites in the United States, Italy and Spain provided acute and convalescent COVID-19 samples. Nucleic acid was either cDNA or gDNA, and it came from T cells, B-cell-depleted T cells, or PBMCs.

V was cut by 3 bases and J by 3 bases, with 8 bases left in between. Germline V gives CDR1 SNHLY, CDR2 FYNNEI. The CDR3 spans 13 residues. The sequencing input was peripheral blood. The V gene is TRBV2, the J gene TRBJ2-5, with a weak D call TRBD2 (6 bases). This receptor was identified in a man in his forties with acute or convalescent COVID-19. DNA of the CDR3: TGTGCCAGCAGTGAGGGACTCAAAGAGACCCAGTACTTC. This sequence encodes CASSEGLKETQYF.